The 27 T cell receptor beta chains reported below all come from one sample, sequenced in a study of T cell responses to AZD1222 COVID-19 vaccine. The repertoire was sequenced with immunoSEQ multiplex PCR; TCRdb's copy has only in-frame clones and lacks some. The sample has tens of thousands of clones, 85% to 95% seen once. Specimen: peripheral blood, collected 28 days after the second dose of the MenACWY control vaccine. The origin of the receptors is an adult who received the MenACWY meningococcal vaccine as a control.

The chain is built from TRBV28 and TRBJ2-2; 8 bases align to TRBD1. This CDR3 comprises 16 residues. J was trimmed by 10 bases and V by 6 bases; bases with no gene match: 16. Germline loops: CDR1 MDHEN, CDR2 SYDVKM. This CDR3 reads CASRGGQVPLLSELFF. The CDR3 DNA sequence: TGTGCCAGCAGGGGGGGACAGGTCCCTCTTCTTTCGGAGCTGTTTTTT.

This sequence joins TRBV4-2 and TRBJ2-1; D tentatively fits TRBD1 or TRBD2 (5 bases each). Germline-derived CDR1 and CDR2 are LGHNA and YNFKEQ. This CDR3 has 13 amino acids. V was clipped by 4 bases and J by 14 bases, with 18 bases between them. CDR3 region: CASSLIGGEGKFF. As DNA, the CDR3 is TGTGCCAGCAGCCTTATTGGGGGAGAGGGTAAGTTCTTC.

This clone was detected once. J is TRBJ2-7 and V is TRBV5-1, with a tentative D call TRBD2 (5 bases). V was pared by 7 bases and J by 4 bases, with 12 bases between. The germline V gene encodes CDR1 SGHRS and CDR2 YFSETQ. This CDR3 contains 12 residues. The CDR3, as DNA: TGCGCCAGCGGAACACCGGGGTACGAGCAGTACTTC. Translating gives CASGTPGYEQYF.

The table lists this clone with a count of one. The chain links TRBV4-3 to TRBJ2-7; 7 bases are shared with TRBD2. V shed 0 bases and J 3 bases; nucleotides not matched to a gene: 2. The germline CDR1 and CDR2 sequences are LGHNA and YSLEER. This CDR3 is 14 amino acids long. The chain's CDR3 is CASSQEGGNYEQYF. The CDR3 DNA reads TGCGCCAGCAGCCAAGAGGGAGGGAACTACGAGCAGTACTTC.

The chain employs TRBV4-1 and TRBJ1-3; D gene unclear. Germline loops: CDR1 MGHRA, CDR2 YSYEKL. V dropped 2 bases and J dropped 0 bases, with 5 bases sitting between them. This CDR3 contains 14 residues. CDR3 loop: CASSQLSSGNTIYF. As DNA, the CDR3 is TGCGCCAGCAGCCAACTGAGCTCTGGAAACACCATATATTTT.

V is TRBV18 and J is TRBJ2-3; 7 positions match TRBD1. V gave up 4 bases and J gave up 0 bases; unmatched junction bases: 4. CDR3 length: 15 amino acids. Per the germline V gene, CDR1 is KGHSH and CDR2 is LQKENI. The chain's CDR3 is CASSLDRASTDTQYF. CDR3 in DNA: TGTGCCAGCTCACTCGACAGGGCTAGCACAGATACGCAGTATTTT.

The gene calls are TRBV2 and TRBJ2-3; D call uncertain. Trimming took off 7 bases at V and 6 bases at J, with 20 bases between the two ends. In germline, CDR1 is SNHLY, CDR2 FYNNEI. The CDR3 is made up of 15 amino acids. CDR3 nucleotide sequence: TGTGCCAGCACTTCAGAGACTCCGAGTGGGGATACGCAGTATTTT. Translating gives CASTSETPSGDTQYF.

In its sample, this clone was seen a few times. The chain joins TRBV7-6 to TRBJ1-1; D is perhaps TRBD1 (5 bases). Per germline, CDR1 SGHVS and CDR2 FNYEAQ. Trimming stripped 11 bases from V and 0 bases from J, with 10 bases between. The CDR3 spans 12 residues. The CDR3 coding sequence is TGTGCCGCGGGAGGGGTGAACACTGAAGCTTTCTTT. Translating it yields CAAGGVNTEAFF.

The rearrangement joins TRBV19 to TRBJ1-6; a weak D match, TRBD1 (6 bases). This CDR3 region has 10 residues. The germline V gene has CDR1 LNHDA and CDR2 SQIVND (reference sequence). The V end lost 10 bases, the J end lost 15 bases, and 13 bases lay between the germline ends. The CDR3 coding sequence is TGTGCCACTCGGGACAAAAACCTCCACTTT. It yields the protein CATRDKNLHF.

CDR3 bases: TGTGCCTGGACGGGACAGATGAACACTGAAGCTTTCTTT. Protein: CAWTGQMNTEAFF. The gene calls are TRBV30 and TRBJ1-1; 7 nucleotides match TRBD1. Germline V lookup: CDR1 GTSNPN, CDR2 SVGIG (reference sequence). V was clipped by 4 bases and J by 0 bases; unmatched bases: 2. The CDR3 sequence is 13 residues long.

The chain recombines TRBV30 with TRBJ1-3, with a tentative D call TRBD1 (5 bases). Trimming cost V 3 bases and J 8 bases, with 11 bases left between them. In germline, CDR1 is GTSNPN, CDR2 SVGIG (reference sequence). The CDR3 loop spans 12 amino acids. The DNA for the CDR3 is TGTGCCTGGAGGTCCCCGGGGGACACCATATATTTT. It yields the protein CAWRSPGDTIYF. Full variable domain (rest looked up from reference TRBV30 and TRBJ1-3): SQTIHQWPATLVQPVGSPLSLECTVEGTSNPNLYWYRQAAGRGLQLLFYSVGIGQISSEVPQNLSASRPQDRQFILSSKKLLLSDSGFYLCAWRSPGDTIYFGEGSWLTVV.

This clone was detected a few times. The chain joins TRBV7-9 to TRBJ2-5; D might be TRBD1 (5 bases). This CDR3 contains 14 residues. The V gene lost 4 bases and the J gene lost 3 bases, with 12 bases spanning the gap. The germline gives CDR1 SEHNR, CDR2 FQNEAQ (reference sequence). The chain's CDR3 is CASSSLDSEETQYF. The CDR3 DNA reads TGTGCCAGCAGCTCCCTCGACAGTGAAGAGACCCAGTACTTC.

The chain joins TRBV6-2 or TRBV6-3 to TRBJ1-1; the D is unclear. From germline, CDR1 is MNHEY and CDR2 SVGEGT. Trimming stripped 2 bases from V and 7 bases from J, with 11 bases between. CDR3 length: 13 amino acids. CDR3: CASSYEWAGEAFF. DNA for the CDR3: TGTGCCAGCAGTTACGAATGGGCAGGTGAAGCTTTCTTT.

This clone was observed a single time. The CDR3 loop is CASSRRGGGNEQFF. CDR3 coding DNA: TGTGCCAGCAGCCGCCGCGGGGGGGGCAATGAGCAGTTCTTC. The V gene is TRBV3-1 (or the pseudogene TRBV3-2), the J gene TRBJ2-1; TRBD2 aligns across 9 bases. CDR1 and CDR2 (germline): LGHDT, YNNKEL (reference sequence). Germline trimming cut 4 bases from V and 6 bases from J; bases unmatched to any gene: 4. The CDR3 is made up of 14 amino acids.

The chain couples TRBV7-9 to TRBJ2-1; D is possibly TRBD2 (5 bases). The CDR3 extends over 17 amino acids. Trimming shortened V by 5 bases and J by 4 bases, and 21 bases separated the two germline ends. The germline CDR1 and CDR2 sequences are SEHNR and FQNEAQ (reference sequence). The CDR3 protein is CASSPSGVEGLYNEQFF. The CDR3 DNA sequence: TGTGCCAGCAGCCCCAGCGGAGTTGAGGGCCTATACAATGAGCAGTTCTTC.

This chain links TRBV28 with TRBJ1-5; D call uncertain. Trimming took 8 bases from V and 2 from J, leaving 4 bases between them. There are 11 residues in the CDR3. Germline-derived CDR1 and CDR2 are MDHEN and SYDVKM. The CDR3 region is CASGRNQPQHF. CDR3 in DNA: TGTGCCAGCGGCCGCAATCAGCCCCAGCATTTT.

The chain combines TRBV2 with TRBJ2-2; 8 positions agree with TRBD1. CDR1 SNHLY and CDR2 FYNNEI come from the germline V gene. Losses at the gene ends were 5 bases for V and 1 base for J; bases not matched to a gene: 6. This CDR3 is 16 amino acids long. The chain's CDR3 is CASSLTGTGNTGELFF. CDR3 DNA: TGTGCCAGCAGTTTGACCGGGACAGGGAACACCGGGGAGCTGTTTTTT.

This chain joins TRBV7-2 and TRBJ2-3; TRBD2 matches 9 bases. This CDR3 has 16 amino acids. Germline CDR1 SGHTA, CDR2 FQGNSA. V lost 2 bases and J lost 2; bases outside the gene matches: 5. The CDR3: CASSLTRLADTDTQYF. CDR3 coding DNA: TGTGCCAGCAGCTTAACTAGACTAGCGGACACAGATACGCAGTATTTT.

This rearrangement joins TRBV20-1 to TRBJ1-1; tentative D call: TRBD1 (5 bases). CDR1 is DFQATT and CDR2 is SNEGSKA in the germline V gene (reference sequence). The V and J ends lost 5 bases and 5 bases respectively, with 6 bases between them. This CDR3 contains 10 residues. The CDR3 is CSARQTEAFF. The CDR3 nucleotides are TGCAGTGCTCGACAGACTGAAGCTTTCTTT.

This chain links TRBV10-3 with TRBJ2-6, with TRBD1 matching over 12 bases. Germline V gives CDR1 ENHRY, CDR2 SYGVKD. The CDR3 length is 18 residues. Trimming took 6 bases from V and 1 from J; bases not matched to a gene: 7. For the CDR3, the DNA is TGTGCCATCAGGGGTCCGGGACAGGGGGCGTCTGGGGCCAACGTCCTGACTTTC. Its protein is CAIRGPGQGASGANVLTF.

The chain joins TRBV4-2 to TRBJ2-2; tentatively, D is TRBD1 (5 bases). The CDR3 has 16 amino acids. Germline-derived CDR1 and CDR2 are LGHNA and YNFKEQ. Trimming took 0 bases from V and 5 from J, leaving 13 bases between them. The CDR3 here is CASSQDPGKETGELFF. The CDR3 nucleotides read TGTGCCAGCAGCCAAGATCCAGGGAAGGAAACCGGGGAGCTGTTTTTT.

The V call is TRBV18, the J call TRBJ1-3, with 7 bases that match TRBD1. The CDR3 has 16 residues. The germline V gene has CDR1 KGHSH and CDR2 LQKENI. V lost 5 bases, J lost 0 bases, and 7 bases stayed unmatched. CDR3 nucleotides: TGTGCCAGCTCAGGGGACAGCCCCGTCTCTGGAAACACCATATATTTT. Protein: CASSGDSPVSGNTIYF. Together with reference TRBV18 and TRBJ1-3, the CDR3 gives the full variable domain: NAGVMQNPRHLVRRRGQEARLRCSPMKGHSHVYWYRQLPEEGLKFMVYLQKENIIDESGMPKERFSAEFPKEGPSILRIQQVVRGDSAAYFCASSGDSPVSGNTIYFGEGSWLTVV.

This chain joins TRBV28 and TRBJ1-4; weak D call: TRBD1 (6 bases). Germline V gene sequence: CDR1 MDHEN, CDR2 SYDVKM. This CDR3 has 16 residues. V was pared by 3 bases and J by 2 bases, with 13 bases between. CDR3 sequence reads: CASSFSGAGTNEKLFF. Written as DNA, the CDR3 is TGTGCCAGCAGTTTCTCAGGGGCCGGGACTAATGAAAAACTGTTTTTT.

This clone came up once. The genes are TRBV18 and TRBJ1-1, with 7 nucleotides matching TRBD1. Trimming at V came to 10 bases and at J to 1 base, leaving 9 bases not matched to a gene. Germline V gene lookup returns CDR1 KGHSH and CDR2 LQKENI. This CDR3 has 14 amino acids. In nucleotides, the CDR3 is TGTGCCACCCAGGGGGACCAGTCGAACACTGAAGCTTTCTTT. This sequence encodes CATQGDQSNTEAFF.

V and J are TRBV19 and TRBJ1-4, with 8 bases fitting TRBD1. Trimming at V came to 10 bases and at J to 6 bases, leaving 16 bases not matched to a gene. The CDR3 covers 16 residues. CDR1 and CDR2 (germline): LNHDA, SQIVND (reference sequence). The CDR3 nucleotides read TGTGCCACCAGACCGGGACAGGTTCCCGCCGATGAAAAACTGTTTTTT. Translation: CATRPGQVPADEKLFF.

The rearrangement joins TRBV7-9 to TRBJ1-4, with TRBD1 as a possible D gene (5 bases). The V end lost 5 bases, the J end lost 6 bases, and 13 bases lay between the germline ends. Germline assignment: CDR1 SEHNR and CDR2 FQNEAQ (reference sequence). This CDR3 spans 14 amino acids. The CDR3 DNA is TGTGCCAGCAGCCCTGCACTGGGGGATGAAAAACTGTTTTTT. This sequence encodes CASSPALGDEKLFF.

The rearrangement links TRBV19 to TRBJ2-7; D is tentatively TRBD1 or TRBD2 (5 bases each). Deletions cut 5 bases from V and 5 bases from J, with 22 bases between. CDR3 length equals 16 residues. Germline loops: CDR1 LNHDA, CDR2 SQIVND (reference sequence). CDR3 nucleotides: TGTGCCAGTAGTGCGCACAGGTTGGGGGTACTGGACGAGCAGTACTTC. This gives the protein CASSAHRLGVLDEQYF.